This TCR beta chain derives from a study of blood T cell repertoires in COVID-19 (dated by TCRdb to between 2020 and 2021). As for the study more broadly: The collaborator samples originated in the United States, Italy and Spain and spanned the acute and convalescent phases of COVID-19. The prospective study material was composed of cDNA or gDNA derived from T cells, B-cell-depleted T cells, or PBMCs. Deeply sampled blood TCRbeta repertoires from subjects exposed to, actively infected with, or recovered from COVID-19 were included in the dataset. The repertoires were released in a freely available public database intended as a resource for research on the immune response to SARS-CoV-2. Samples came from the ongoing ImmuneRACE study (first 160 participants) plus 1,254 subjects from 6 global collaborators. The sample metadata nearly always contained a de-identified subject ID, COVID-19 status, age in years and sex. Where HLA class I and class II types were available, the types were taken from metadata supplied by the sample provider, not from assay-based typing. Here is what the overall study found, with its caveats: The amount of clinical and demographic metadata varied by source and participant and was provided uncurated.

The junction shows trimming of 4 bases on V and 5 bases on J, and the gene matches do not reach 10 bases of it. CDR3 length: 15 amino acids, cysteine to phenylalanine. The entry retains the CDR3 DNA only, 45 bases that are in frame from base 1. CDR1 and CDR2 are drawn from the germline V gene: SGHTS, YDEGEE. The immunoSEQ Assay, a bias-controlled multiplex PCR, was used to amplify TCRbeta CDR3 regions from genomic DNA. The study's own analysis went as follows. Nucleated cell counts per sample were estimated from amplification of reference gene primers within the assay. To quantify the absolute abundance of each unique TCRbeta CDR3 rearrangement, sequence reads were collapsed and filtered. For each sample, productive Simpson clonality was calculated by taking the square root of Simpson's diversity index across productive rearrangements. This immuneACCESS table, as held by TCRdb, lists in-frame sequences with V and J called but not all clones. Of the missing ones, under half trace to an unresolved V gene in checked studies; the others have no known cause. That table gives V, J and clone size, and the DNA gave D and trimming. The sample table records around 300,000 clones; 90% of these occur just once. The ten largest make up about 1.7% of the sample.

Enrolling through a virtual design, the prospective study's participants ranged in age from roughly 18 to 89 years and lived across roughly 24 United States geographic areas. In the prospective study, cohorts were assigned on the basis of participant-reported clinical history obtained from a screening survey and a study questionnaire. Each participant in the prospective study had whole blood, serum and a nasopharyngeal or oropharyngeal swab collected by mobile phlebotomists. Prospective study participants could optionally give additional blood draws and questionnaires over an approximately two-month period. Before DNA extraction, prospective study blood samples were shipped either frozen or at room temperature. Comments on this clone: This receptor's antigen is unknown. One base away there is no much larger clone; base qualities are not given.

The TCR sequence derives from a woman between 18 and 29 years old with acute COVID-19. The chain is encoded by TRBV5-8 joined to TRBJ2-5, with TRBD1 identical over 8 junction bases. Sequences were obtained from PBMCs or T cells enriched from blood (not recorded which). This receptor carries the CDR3 CASSATSGGGETQYF. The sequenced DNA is TGTGCCAGCAGCGCTACTTCAGGGGGCGGGGAGACCCAGTACTTC.